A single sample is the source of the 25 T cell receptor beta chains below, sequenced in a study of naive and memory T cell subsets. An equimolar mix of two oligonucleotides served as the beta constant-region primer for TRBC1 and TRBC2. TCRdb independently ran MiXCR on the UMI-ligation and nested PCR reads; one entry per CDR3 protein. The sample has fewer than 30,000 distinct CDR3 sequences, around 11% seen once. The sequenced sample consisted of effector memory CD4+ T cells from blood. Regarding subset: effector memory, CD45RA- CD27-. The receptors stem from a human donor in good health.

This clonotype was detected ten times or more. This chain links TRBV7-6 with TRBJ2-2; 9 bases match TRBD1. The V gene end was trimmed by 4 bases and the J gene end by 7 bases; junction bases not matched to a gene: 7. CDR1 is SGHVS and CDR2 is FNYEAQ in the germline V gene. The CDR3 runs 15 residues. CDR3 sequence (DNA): TGTGCCAGCAGCTCCTCAACAGGGGGCGGCGGGGAGCTGTTTTTT. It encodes CASSSSTGGGGELFF. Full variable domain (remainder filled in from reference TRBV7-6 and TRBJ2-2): GAGVSQSPRYKVTKRGQDVALRCDPISGHVSLYWYRQALGQGPEFLTYFNYEAQQDKSGLPNDRFSAERPEGSISTLTIQRTEQRDSAMYRCASSSSTGGGGELFFGEGSRLTVL.

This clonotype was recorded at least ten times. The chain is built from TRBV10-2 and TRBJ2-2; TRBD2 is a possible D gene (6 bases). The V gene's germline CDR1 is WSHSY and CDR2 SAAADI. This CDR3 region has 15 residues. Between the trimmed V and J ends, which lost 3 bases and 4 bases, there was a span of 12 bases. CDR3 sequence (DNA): TGCGCCAGCAGTGATTGGGGGGTGGGCACCGGGGAGCTGTTTTTT. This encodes CASSDWGVGTGELFF.

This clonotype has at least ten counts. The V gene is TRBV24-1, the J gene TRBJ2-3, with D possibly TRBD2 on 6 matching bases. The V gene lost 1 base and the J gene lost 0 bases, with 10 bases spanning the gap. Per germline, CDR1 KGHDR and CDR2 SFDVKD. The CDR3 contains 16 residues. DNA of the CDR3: TGTGCCACCAGTGATTTCGCTAGCGCTAGCACAGATACGCAGTATTTT. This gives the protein CATSDFASASTDTQYF.

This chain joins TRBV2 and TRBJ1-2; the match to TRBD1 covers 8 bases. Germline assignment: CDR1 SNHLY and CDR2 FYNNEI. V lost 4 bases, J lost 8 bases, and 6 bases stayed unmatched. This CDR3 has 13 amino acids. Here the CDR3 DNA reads TGTGCCAGCAGTGTGCGGACAGGGCAAGGCTACACCTTC. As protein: CASSVRTGQGYTF.

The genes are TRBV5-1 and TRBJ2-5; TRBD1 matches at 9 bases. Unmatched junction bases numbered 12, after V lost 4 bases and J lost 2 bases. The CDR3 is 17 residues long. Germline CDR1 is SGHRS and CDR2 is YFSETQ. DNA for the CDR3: TGCGCCAGCAGCCATAATCGATGGACAGGGGAACAAGAGACCCAGTACTTC. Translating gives CASSHNRWTGEQETQYF.

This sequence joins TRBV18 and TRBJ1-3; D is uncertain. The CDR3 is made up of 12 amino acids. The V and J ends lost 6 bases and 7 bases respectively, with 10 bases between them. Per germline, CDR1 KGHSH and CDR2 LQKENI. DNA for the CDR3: TGTGCCAGCTCCGAAAATGGCAACACCATATATTTT. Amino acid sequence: CASSENGNTIYF.

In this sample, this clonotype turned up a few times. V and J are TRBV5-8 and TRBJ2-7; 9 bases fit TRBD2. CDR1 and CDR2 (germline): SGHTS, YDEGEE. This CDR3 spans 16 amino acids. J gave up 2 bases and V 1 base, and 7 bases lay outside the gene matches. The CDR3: CASSLLGTSNPYEQYF. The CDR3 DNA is TGTGCCAGCAGCTTGCTTGGGACTAGCAACCCCTACGAGCAGTACTTC.

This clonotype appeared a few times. The CDR3 here is CASSLAGQGRGGAYNSPLHF. The CDR3 DNA is TGTGCCAGCAGTTTAGCCGGACAGGGGCGTGGAGGGGCCTATAATTCACCCCTCCACTTT. The chain has TRBV12-3 or TRBV12-4 and TRBJ1-6; 9 bases align to TRBD1. J was trimmed by 2 bases and V by 0 bases; bases with no gene match: 11. The CDR3 sequence is 20 residues long.

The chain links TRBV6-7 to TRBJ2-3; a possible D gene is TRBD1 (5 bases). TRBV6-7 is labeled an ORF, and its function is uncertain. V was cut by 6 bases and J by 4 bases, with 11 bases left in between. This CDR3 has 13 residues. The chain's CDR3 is CASSFRVSDTQYF. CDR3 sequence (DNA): TGTGCCAGCAGCTTCAGGGTTTCAGATACGCAGTATTTT.

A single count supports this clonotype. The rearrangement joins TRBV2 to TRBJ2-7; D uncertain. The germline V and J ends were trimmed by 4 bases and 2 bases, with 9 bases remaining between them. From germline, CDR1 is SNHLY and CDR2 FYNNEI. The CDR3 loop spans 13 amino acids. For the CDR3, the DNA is TGTGCCAGCAGTGGGGATGATCCCTACGAGCAGTACTTC. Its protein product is CASSGDDPYEQYF.

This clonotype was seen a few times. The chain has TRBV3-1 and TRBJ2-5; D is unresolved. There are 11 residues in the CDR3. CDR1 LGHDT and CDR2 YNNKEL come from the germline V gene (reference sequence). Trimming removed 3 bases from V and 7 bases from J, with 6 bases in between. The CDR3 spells CASSHVRTQYF. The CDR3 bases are TGTGCCAGCAGCCACGTCAGGACCCAGTACTTC.

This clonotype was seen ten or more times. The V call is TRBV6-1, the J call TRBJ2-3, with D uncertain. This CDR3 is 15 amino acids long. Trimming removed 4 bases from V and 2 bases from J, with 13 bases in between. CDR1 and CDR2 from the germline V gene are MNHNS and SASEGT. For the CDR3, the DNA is TGTGCCAGCAGTGGGGGTAACGGGTACACAGATACGCAGTATTTT. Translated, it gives CASSGGNGYTDTQYF.

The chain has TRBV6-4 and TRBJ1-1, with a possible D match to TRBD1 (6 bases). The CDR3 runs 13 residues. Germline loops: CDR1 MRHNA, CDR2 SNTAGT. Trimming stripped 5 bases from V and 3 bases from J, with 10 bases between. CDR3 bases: TGTGCCAGCAGTTCGAGACAGGACACTGAAGCTTTCTTT. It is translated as CASSSRQDTEAFF.

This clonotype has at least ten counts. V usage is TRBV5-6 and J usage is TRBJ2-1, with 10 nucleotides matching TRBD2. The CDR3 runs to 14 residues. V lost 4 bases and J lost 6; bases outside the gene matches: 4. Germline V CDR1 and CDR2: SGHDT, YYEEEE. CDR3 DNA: TGTGCCAGCAGCCAGCGGGGGGGCCGCAATGAGCAGTTCTTC. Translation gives CASSQRGGRNEQFF.

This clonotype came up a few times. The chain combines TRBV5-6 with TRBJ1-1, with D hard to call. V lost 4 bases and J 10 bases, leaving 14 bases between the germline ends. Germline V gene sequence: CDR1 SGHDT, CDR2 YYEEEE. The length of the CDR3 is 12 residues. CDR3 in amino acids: CASSIRPSGAFF. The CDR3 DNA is TGTGCCAGCAGCATAAGGCCTTCGGGAGCTTTCTTT.

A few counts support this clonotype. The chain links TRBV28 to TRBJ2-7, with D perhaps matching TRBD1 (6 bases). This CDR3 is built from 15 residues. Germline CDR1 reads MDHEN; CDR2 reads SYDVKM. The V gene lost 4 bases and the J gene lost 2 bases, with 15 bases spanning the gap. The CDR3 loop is CASSSARTAAYEQYF. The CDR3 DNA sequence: TGTGCCAGCAGTTCCGCGAGGACAGCGGCCTACGAGCAGTACTTC.

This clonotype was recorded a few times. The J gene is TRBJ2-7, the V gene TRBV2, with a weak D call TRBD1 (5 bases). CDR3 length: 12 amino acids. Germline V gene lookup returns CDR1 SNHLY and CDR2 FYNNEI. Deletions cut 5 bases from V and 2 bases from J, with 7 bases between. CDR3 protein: CASSTQAYEQYF. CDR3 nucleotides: TGTGCCAGCAGTACACAGGCCTACGAGCAGTACTTC.

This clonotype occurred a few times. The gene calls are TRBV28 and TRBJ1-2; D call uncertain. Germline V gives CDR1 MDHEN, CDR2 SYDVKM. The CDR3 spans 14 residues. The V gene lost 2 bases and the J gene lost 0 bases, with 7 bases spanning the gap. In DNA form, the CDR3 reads TGTGCCAGCAGTTTAGGGAGGGCTAACTATGGCTACACCTTC. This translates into CASSLGRANYGYTF.

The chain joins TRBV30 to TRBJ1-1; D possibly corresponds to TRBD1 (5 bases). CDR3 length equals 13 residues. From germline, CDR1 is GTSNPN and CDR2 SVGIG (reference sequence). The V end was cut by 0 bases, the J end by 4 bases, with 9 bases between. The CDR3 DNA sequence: TGTGCCTGGAGTGTAAGGAGGGGCACTGAAGCTTTCTTT. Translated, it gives CAWSVRRGTEAFF.

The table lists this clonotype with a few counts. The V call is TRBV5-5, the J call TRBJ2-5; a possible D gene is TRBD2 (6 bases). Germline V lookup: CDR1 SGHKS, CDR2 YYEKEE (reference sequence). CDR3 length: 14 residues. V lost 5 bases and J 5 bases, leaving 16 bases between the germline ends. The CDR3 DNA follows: TGTGCCAGCAGTGGGACGGAGGGATCGGAGACCCAGTACTTC. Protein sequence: CASSGTEGSETQYF. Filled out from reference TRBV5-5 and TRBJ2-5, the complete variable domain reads DAGVTQSPTHLIKTRGQQVTLRCSPISGHKSVSWYQQVLGQGPQFIFQYYEKEERGRGNFPDRFSARQFPNYSSELNVNALLLGDSALYLCASSGTEGSETQYFGPGTRLLVL.

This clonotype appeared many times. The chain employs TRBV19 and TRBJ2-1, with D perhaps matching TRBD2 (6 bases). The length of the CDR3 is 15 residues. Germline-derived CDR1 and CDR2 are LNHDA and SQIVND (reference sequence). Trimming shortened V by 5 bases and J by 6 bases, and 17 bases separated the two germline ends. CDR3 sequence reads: CASSLKRARFNEQFF. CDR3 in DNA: TGTGCCAGTAGTCTCAAGCGGGCACGTTTCAATGAGCAGTTCTTC.

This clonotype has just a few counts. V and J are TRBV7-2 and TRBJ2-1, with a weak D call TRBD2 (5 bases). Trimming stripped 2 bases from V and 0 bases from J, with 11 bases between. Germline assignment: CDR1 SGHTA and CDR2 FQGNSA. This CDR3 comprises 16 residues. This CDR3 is CASSLFGESSYNEQFF. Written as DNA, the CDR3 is TGTGCCAGCAGCTTATTTGGGGAGAGCTCCTACAATGAGCAGTTCTTC.

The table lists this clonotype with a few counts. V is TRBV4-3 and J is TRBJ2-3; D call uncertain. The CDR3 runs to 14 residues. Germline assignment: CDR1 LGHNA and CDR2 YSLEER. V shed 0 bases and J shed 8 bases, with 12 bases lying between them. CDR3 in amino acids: CASSQENDGRTQYF. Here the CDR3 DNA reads TGCGCCAGCAGCCAAGAAAACGACGGGCGTACGCAGTATTTT.

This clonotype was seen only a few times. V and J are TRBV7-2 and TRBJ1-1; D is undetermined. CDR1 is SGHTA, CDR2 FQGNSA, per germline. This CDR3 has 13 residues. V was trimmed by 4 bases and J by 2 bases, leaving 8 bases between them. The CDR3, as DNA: TGTGCCAGCAGCTCTAGCCCCAACACTGAAGCTTTCTTT. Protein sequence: CASSSSPNTEAFF. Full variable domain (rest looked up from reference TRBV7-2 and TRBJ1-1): GAGVSQSPSNKVTEKGKDVELRCDPISGHTALYWYRQSLGQGLEFLIYFQGNSAPDKSGLPSDRFSAERTGGSVSTLTIQRTQQEDSAVYLCASSSSPNTEAFFGQGTRLTVV.

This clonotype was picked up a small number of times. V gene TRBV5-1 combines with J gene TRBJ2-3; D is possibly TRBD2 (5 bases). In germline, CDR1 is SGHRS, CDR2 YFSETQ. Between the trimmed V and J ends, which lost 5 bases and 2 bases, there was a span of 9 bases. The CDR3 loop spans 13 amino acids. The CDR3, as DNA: TGCGCCAGCAGTGTCGGGAACACAGATACGCAGTATTTT. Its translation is CASSVGNTDTQYF.